Only a few counts were recorded for the clone carrying this T cell receptor beta chain. Its target is unknown. TCRdb called the RT-PCR reads again in MiXCR, with one record for every CDR3 protein. The table records more than 150,000 distinct CDR3 sequences, approximately 9.2% of them present only once. V dropped 7 bases and J dropped 4 bases, with 10 bases sitting between them. Germline CDR1 is ENHRY and CDR2 is SYGVKD. The CDR3 has 13 amino acids. This entry belongs to a study of response to subunit inactivated influenza vaccine. Study findings and constraints: It was suggested by the authors that few new T cells are recruited by each seasonal influenza vaccination.

The source material was non-naive T cells sorted from PBMCs, sampled on the day of vaccination. The chain carries TRBV10-3 and TRBJ2-2; D call uncertain. This receptor was taken from a man aged 50-59 years who received an inactivated influenza vaccine. CDR3 bases: TGTGCCATCAAAGGGTCGGGCACCGGGGAGCTGTTTTTT. This encodes CAIKGSGTGELFF.